These T cell receptor beta chains were read from a single sample in a study of cytomegalovirus exposure and HLA in healthy donors. Sequenced by immunoSEQ multiplex PCR; TCRdb stores in-frame clones only, minus some. In the table there are about 130,000 clones, about 70% of which are singletons. Sequencing was performed on PBMCs. The source of these receptors is a woman aged 55-70 years in good health and CMV-seropositive. CDR3s include the opening cysteine and the closing phenylalanine or tryptophan. The D gene is left open where the match is weak. Size is omitted from some rows. Given values are once, few, many or a class for expanded clones.

V: TRBV4-2
size: few
D: NA
J: TRBJ2-7
DNA: TGTGCCAGCAGCCAAGAATTCACGGGCTACGAGCAGTACTTC
CDR3: CASSQEFTGYEQYF

V: TRBV30
size: NA
D: NA
J: TRBJ1-2
DNA: TGTGCCTGGAGTGTAGAGCGGGGGCGTGGCTACACCTTC
CDR3: CAWSVERGRGYTF

V: TRBV30
size: NA
D: NA
J: TRBJ2-3
DNA: TGTGCCTGGAGTGTGACGGAACTATCTCTAGATACGCAGTATTTT
CDR3: CAWSVTELSLDTQYF

V: TRBV5-1
size: few
D: TRBD2
J: TRBJ2-7
DNA: TGCGCCAGCAGCCCGGGACTAGCGGGAGGAGCCCACGAGCAGTACTTC
CDR3: CASSPGLAGGAHEQYF

V: TRBV7-2
size: NA
D: NA
J: TRBJ1-6
DNA: TGTGCCAGCAGCTTAGTATGGGAGTTCGGCAATTCACCCCTCCACTTT
CDR3: CASSLVWEFGNSPLHF

V: TRBV30
size: NA
D: NA
J: TRBJ1-6
DNA: TGTGCCTGGAGTGTCGGCACCCAGGTGCTTTTTACGCCGAGTGGCTCCTATAATTCACCCCTCCACTTT
CDR3: CAWSVGTQVLFTPSGSYNSPLHF

V: TRBV18
size: NA
D: NA
J: TRBJ2-5
DNA: TGTGCCAGCTCACCAACAAGGGGGAAAGAGACCCAGTACTTC
CDR3: CASSPTRGKETQYF

V: TRBV6-6
size: once
D: TRBD1
J: TRBJ2-5
DNA: TGTGCCGGTCAGGGGGCCGGAGAGACCCAGTACTTC
CDR3: CAGQGAGETQYF

V: TRBV4-3
size: once
D: NA
J: TRBJ2-1
DNA: TGCGCCAGCAGCCCCGGGGTGAACCGGCATGAGCAGTTCTTC
CDR3: CASSPGVNRHEQFF

V: TRBV4-3
size: NA
D: TRBD2
J: TRBJ2-7
DNA: TGCGCCAGCAGCCCTGTAGCGGGACTACCCTACGAGCAGTACTTC
CDR3: CASSPVAGLPYEQYF

V: TRBV6-5
size: NA
D: TRBD1
J: TRBJ1-1
DNA: TGTGCCAGCAGTTATCCCGGGACAGGGGTCACTGAAGCTTTCTTT
CDR3: CASSYPGTGVTEAFF